This T cell receptor beta chain was identified in a study of blood T cell repertoires in COVID-19. The CDR3 spans 13 residues. The V end was cut by 1 base, the J end by 7 bases, with 12 bases between. Germline CDR1 SGHRS, CDR2 YFSETQ. This table comes from immunoSEQ multiplex PCR, and its TCRdb copy is limited to in-frame clones, with some not included. The sample has approximately 82,000 clones; 80% to 90% are singletons. This rearrangement joins TRBV5-1 to TRBJ2-7; TRBD1 is a possible D gene (6 bases). Source material: PBMCs or T cells enriched from blood (not recorded which). The receptor was isolated from a woman aged 50 to 60 with acute COVID-19. The DNA for the CDR3 is TGCGCCAGCAGCTTGAGGGGACAAAGAGAGCAGTACTTC. Its translation is CASSLRGQREQYF.